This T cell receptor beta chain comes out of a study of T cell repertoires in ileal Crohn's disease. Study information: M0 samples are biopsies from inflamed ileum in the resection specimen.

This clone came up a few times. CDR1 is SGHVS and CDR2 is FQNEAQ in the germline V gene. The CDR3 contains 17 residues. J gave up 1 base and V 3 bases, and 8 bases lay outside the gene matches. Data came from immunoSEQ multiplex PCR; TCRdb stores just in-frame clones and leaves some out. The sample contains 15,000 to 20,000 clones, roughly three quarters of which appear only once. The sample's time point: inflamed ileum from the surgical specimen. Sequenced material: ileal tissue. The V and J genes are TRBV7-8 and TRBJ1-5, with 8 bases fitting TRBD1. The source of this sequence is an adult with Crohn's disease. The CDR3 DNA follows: TGTGCCAGCAGCTTTGGTGTCAGGGGGCGAAGCAATCAGCCCCAGCATTTT. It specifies CASSFGVRGRSNQPQHF.